The clone carrying this TCR beta chain came up a few times. Its specificity is not known. TCR beta cDNA libraries included unique molecular identifiers. TCRdb reprocessed the PCR reads via MiXCR and lists one record per CDR3 protein. The sample consists of roughly 800,000 distinct CDR3 sequences, around 27% of them appearing once. The data stem from a study of post-analysis software for immune sequencing data. Study results and caveats: TRBV5-6, TRBV5-1 and TRBV20-1 belonged to a set of about five TRBV segments that were more frequent in patients than controls.

Germline CDR1 is SGHRS and CDR2 is YFSETQ. Trimming took 4 bases from V and 5 from J, leaving 12 bases between them. The CDR3 has 13 amino acids. This receptor was obtained from a girl aged 5-17 years with multiple sclerosis. This chain uses TRBV5-1 with TRBJ2-5, with D possibly called TRBD1 or TRBD2 (5 bases each). Material for sequencing was blood. The CDR3 DNA follows: TGCGCCAGCAGCCGAGAGGGGCGGGAGACCCAGTACTTC. It specifies CASSREGRETQYF.